This section outlines one TCR beta chain sequence together with its context. As originally analysed: Quantification of nucleated cells was approximated via reference gene primer amplification. The protocol was immunoSEQ multiplex PCR, while the TCRdb copy is restricted to in-frame clones and leaves out a portion. The DNA gave D and trimming, while V, J and clone size come from that table. The table lists 160,000 or so clones, around 80% of them singletons. This entry belongs to a study of blood T cell repertoires in COVID-19. The cohort comprised adults aged roughly 18 to 95 years residing in approximately 25 US areas. In assigning cohorts, the study relied on participant-reported clinical history. Trimming left V 7 bases short and J 0 bases short, with 11 bases between. The CDR3 totals 13 residues. The germline V gene encodes CDR1 SGHDT and CDR2 YYEEEE.

This TCR came from a man aged 40-49 years who had recovered from COVID-19. Sequenced input: PBMCs or T cells enriched from blood (not recorded which). The gene calls are TRBV5-6 and TRBJ2-7, with TRBD2 as a possible D gene (6 bases). The DNA of the CDR3 is TGTGCCAGCGCGCCGGGGGTCTCCTACGAGCAGTACTTC. Its translation: CASAPGVSYEQYF.